Below, 9 T cell receptor beta chains from the same sample are listed, as sequenced in a study of T cells in localized non-small cell lung cancer (TCRdb year 2020). The library came from the immunoSEQ multiplex PCR assay. TCRdb re-hosts the immuneACCESS table, in-frame sequences only. Its copies lack some clones; in the studies checked, an unresolved V gene accounts for under half of them, and the cause for the rest is not known. The sample table lists roughly 25,000 clones, 87% of them with a count of one. The ten top clones hold about 31% of the sample. Sequences were derived from peripheral blood, sampled before any cancer treatment. The receptors derive from a male donor at least 60 years old with stage I squamous cell lung carcinoma.

The rearrangement uses TRBV7-8 and TRBJ2-5; the D gene is possibly TRBD1 (5 bases). CDR1 is SGHVS, CDR2 FQNEAQ, per germline. The ends were cut back, 5 bases at V and 3 bases at J, with 10 bases in the middle. CDR3 size: 13 residues. The CDR3 reads CASSRETEETQYF. In DNA, the CDR3 is TGTGCCAGCAGCCGAGAGACAGAAGAGACCCAGTACTTC.

This rearrangement joins TRBV27 to TRBJ1-2; D unresolved. Trimming pared 2 bases from V and 7 bases from J, leaving 11 bases between. The length of the CDR3 is 13 residues. Germline CDR1 is MNHEY and CDR2 is SMNVEV (reference sequence). In DNA, the CDR3 is TGTGCCAGCAGTTTAAACCCAGGTGCTGGCTACACCTTC. It translates to CASSLNPGAGYTF.

The chain recombines TRBV5-4 with TRBJ1-4, with 10 positions matching TRBD1. V lost 5 bases to trimming and J lost 6 bases; unmatched junction nucleotides: 4. The CDR3 length is 14 residues. Germline CDR1 is SGHNT and CDR2 is YYREEE (reference sequence). The CDR3 DNA is TGTGCCAGCAGGTCCGGGACAGGGGATGAAAAACTGTTTTTT. Its protein is CASRSGTGDEKLFF.

This clone was counted once. This chain joins TRBV29-1 and TRBJ1-2; 7 nucleotides align to TRBD1. This CDR3 spans 11 amino acids. Unmatched junction bases numbered 4, after V lost 6 bases and J lost 6 bases. Germline V CDR1 and CDR2: SQVTM, ANQGSEA. The CDR3 DNA is TGCAGCGTCTTACAGGGGAATGGCTACACCTTC. Residues: CSVLQGNGYTF.

The chain is built from TRBV6-5 and TRBJ2-1, with 7 bases identical to TRBD1. The CDR3 contains 15 residues. J was trimmed by 3 bases and V by 6 bases; bases with no gene match: 8. Germline-derived CDR1 and CDR2 are MNHEY and SVGAGI. The CDR3 loop reads CASRIDRDVYNEQFF. CDR3 DNA sequence: TGTGCCAGCAGGATCGACAGGGATGTCTACAATGAGCAGTTCTTC.

The CDR3 loop is CASSFDRVGETQYF. In DNA, the CDR3 is TGCGCCAGCAGCTTTGACAGGGTAGGGGAGACCCAGTACTTC. The chain uses TRBV10-1 and TRBJ2-5; 7 bases are a match to TRBD1. With 6 bases clipped from V and 5 bases from J, the junction kept 9 bases outside the gene matches. The CDR3 spans 14 residues. Germline-derived CDR1 and CDR2 are WNHNN and SYGVQD (reference sequence).

The count of this clone is one. The chain employs TRBV19 and TRBJ2-1; D not resolved. The CDR3 is made up of 11 amino acids. V was cut by 10 bases and J by 8 bases, with 12 bases left in between. From germline, CDR1 is LNHDA and CDR2 SQIVND (reference sequence). In DNA, the CDR3 is TGTGCCATTAGGAAGGAATATGAGCAGTTCTTC. This encodes CAIRKEYEQFF.

Only one count was recorded for this clone. V and J are TRBV7-6 and TRBJ2-7; the D gene is possibly TRBD2 (6 bases). This CDR3 spans 15 amino acids. Trimming took off 5 bases at V and 3 bases at J, with 17 bases between the two ends. Germline V gene lookup returns CDR1 SGHVS and CDR2 FNYEAQ. DNA of the CDR3: TGTGCCAGCAGCCGGGGGACTTCAAACTACTACGAGCAGTACTTC. This sequence encodes CASSRGTSNYYEQYF.

This clone has a single count. This rearrangement joins TRBV29-1 to TRBJ2-3; 7 bases map to TRBD2. Trimming at V came to 6 bases and at J to 1 base, leaving 1 base not matched to a gene. The CDR3 totals 12 residues. CDR1 is SQVTM and CDR2 is ANQGSEA in the germline V gene. CDR3 sequence reads: CSVGRGTDTQYF. DNA for the CDR3: TGCAGCGTAGGGAGGGGCACAGATACGCAGTATTTT.